This TCR beta chain was observed in a study of blood T cell repertoires in COVID-19. TCRdb's copy holds only in-frame clones and misses some; the assay was immunoSEQ multiplex PCR. The sample lists approximately 470,000 clones; approximately 86% were seen once. All recovered Cohort 3 donors got two negative PCRs, got clearance, or saw symptom resolution. The V gene's germline CDR1 is LNHDA and CDR2 SQIVND (reference sequence). The V and J ends lost 6 bases and 1 base respectively, with 11 bases between them. The CDR3 consists of 14 residues. This TCR was sampled from a woman aged 18-29 years who had recovered from COVID-19. The specimen sequenced was PBMCs or T cells enriched from blood (not recorded which). This chain uses TRBV19 with TRBJ2-3, with D possibly matching TRBD2 (5 bases). The CDR3 DNA reads as TGTGCCAGTAGGGGGAGAGTTGGCACAGATACGCAGTATTTT. Its translation is CASRGRVGTDTQYF.